Listed below are T cell receptor beta chains from one sample, sequenced in a study of T cells in Graves' hyperthyroidism and ophthalmopathy. TCRdb passed the multiplex PCR reads through MiXCR, listing each CDR3 protein once. The data hold approximately 330,000 distinct CDR3 sequences, with around 20% observed a single time. Material for sequencing was blood. Receptors originate from a woman in her forties or fifties with Graves' hyperthyroidism. The CDR3 runs from the conserved cysteine through the conserved F or W. D genes are given only for firm matches. A clone size is listed for some rows: how often the clone was seen (once, few, many), or a class if it is expanded.

d_call,j_call,v_call,cdr3_length,clone_size,cdr3_nt,cdr3_aa
-,TRBJ1-3,TRBV9,16,many,TGTGCCAGCAGCCCCGAACGGGGGAGCTCTGGAAACACCATATATTTT,CASSPERGSSGNTIYF
-,TRBJ2-7,TRBV3-1,14,-,TGTGCCAGCAGCCTCGGGACGGACACCTACGAGCAGTACTTC,CASSLGTDTYEQYF
-,TRBJ1-2,TRBV27,14,many,TGTGCCAGCAGTTTGAATCCCCCGCAGTATGGCTACACCTTC,CASSLNPPQYGYTF
-,TRBJ2-7,TRBV28,15,-,TGTGCCAGCAGTTTACGGGACCTTATTATTTACGAGCAGTACTTC,CASSLRDLIIYEQYF
-,TRBJ1-1,TRBV6-1,12,many,TGTGCCAGCAGTCTAGTTGGGGCTGAAGCTTTCTTT,CASSLVGAEAFF
-,TRBJ2-7,TRBV19,13,-,TGTGCCAGTAGTAAAGGGACTTCGGGCGAGCAGTACTTC,CASSKGTSGEQYF
-,TRBJ1-1,TRBV30,11,many,TGTGCCTGGAGTCGGGTTTTTGAAGCTTTCTTT,CAWSRVFEAFF
TRBD1,TRBJ2-5,TRBV7-9,16,-,TGTGCCAGCAGCTCAGACAGGGGGCCTCGTGGAGAGACCCAGTACTTC,CASSSDRGPRGETQYF
-,TRBJ2-2,TRBV30,14,many,TGTGCCTGGAGTCGAGGGACAAGCACCGGGGAGCTGTTTTTT,CAWSRGTSTGELFF
TRBD2,TRBJ2-1,TRBV6-1,16,many,TGTGCCAGCAGTGAAGGGTGGCGGGGGGGCCTCCATGAGCAGTTCTTC,CASSEGWRGGLHEQFF
-,TRBJ1-1,TRBV27,17,few,TGTGCCAGCAGTCCGACCACACTCAGGCGGGGCAACACTGAAGCTTTCTTT,CASSPTTLRRGNTEAFF
TRBD1,TRBJ2-7,TRBV29-1,12,many,TGCAGCGCCGGGACAGGGGAGTACGAGCAGTACTTC,CSAGTGEYEQYF
-,TRBJ1-1,TRBV12-3/TRBV12-4,13,few,TGTGCCAGCAGTTTAGCGGCGACAGGTGACGCTTTCTTT,CASSLAATGDAFF
-,TRBJ1-5,TRBV9,13,many,TGTGCCAGCAGCTCCGGCGTGAATCAGCCCCAGCATTTT,CASSSGVNQPQHF
TRBD1,TRBJ1-1,TRBV12-3/TRBV12-4,14,many,TGTGCCAGCAGACAGGGGGTAGGGAACACTGAAGCTTTCTTT,CASRQGVGNTEAFF
-,TRBJ1-1,TRBV28,13,many,TGTGCCAGCAGTACTCATGGACAAATAGCAGCTTTCTTT,CASSTHGQIAAFF